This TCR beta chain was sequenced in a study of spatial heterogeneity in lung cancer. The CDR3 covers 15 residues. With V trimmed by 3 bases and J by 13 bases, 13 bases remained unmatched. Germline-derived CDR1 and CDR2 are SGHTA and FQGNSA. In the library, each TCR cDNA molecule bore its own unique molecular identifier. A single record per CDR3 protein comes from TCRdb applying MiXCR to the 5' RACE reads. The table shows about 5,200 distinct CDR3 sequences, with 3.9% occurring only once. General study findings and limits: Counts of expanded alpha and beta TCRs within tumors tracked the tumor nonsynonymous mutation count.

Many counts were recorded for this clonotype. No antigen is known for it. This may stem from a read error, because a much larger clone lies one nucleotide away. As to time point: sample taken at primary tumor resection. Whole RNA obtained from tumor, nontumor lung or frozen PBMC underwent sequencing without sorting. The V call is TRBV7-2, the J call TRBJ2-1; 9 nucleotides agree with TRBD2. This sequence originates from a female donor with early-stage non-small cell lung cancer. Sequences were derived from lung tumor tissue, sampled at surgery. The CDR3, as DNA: TGTGCCAGCAGCTTGATGCTAGCGGGAACAGGTGACCAGTTCTTC. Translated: CASSLMLAGTGDQFF.